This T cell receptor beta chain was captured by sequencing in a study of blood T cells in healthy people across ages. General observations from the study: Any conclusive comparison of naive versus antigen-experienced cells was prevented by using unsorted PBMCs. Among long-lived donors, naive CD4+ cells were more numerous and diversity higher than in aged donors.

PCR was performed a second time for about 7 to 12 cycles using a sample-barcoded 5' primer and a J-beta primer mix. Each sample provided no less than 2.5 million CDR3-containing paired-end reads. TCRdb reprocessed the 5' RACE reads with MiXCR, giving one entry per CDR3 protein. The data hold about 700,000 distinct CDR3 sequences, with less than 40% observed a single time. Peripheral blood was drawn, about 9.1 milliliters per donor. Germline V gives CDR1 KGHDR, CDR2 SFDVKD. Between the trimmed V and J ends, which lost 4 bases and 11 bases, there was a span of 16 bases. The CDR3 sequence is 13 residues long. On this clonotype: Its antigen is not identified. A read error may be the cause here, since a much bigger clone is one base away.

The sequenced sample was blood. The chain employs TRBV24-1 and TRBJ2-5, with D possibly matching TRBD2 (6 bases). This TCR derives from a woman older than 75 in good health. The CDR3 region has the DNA TGTGCCACCAGTGACAGAAACGTACGGGAGCAGTACTTC. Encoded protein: CATSDRNVREQYF.